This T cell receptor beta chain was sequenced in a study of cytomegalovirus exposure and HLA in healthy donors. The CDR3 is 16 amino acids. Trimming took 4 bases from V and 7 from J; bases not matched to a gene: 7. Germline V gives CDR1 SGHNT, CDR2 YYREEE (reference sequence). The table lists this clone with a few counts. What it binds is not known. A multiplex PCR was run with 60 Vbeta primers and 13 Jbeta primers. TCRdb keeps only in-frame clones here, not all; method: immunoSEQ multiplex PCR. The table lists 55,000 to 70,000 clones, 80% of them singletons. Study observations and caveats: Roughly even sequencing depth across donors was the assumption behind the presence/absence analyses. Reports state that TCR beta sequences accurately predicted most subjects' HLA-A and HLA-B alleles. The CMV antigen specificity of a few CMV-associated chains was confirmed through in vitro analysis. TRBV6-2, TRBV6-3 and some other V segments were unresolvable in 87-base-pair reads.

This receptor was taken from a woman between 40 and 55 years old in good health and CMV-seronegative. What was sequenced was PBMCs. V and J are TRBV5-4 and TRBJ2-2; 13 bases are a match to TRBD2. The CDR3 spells CASSEGLAGVSGELFF. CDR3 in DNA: TGTGCCAGCAGCGAAGGACTAGCGGGAGTAAGCGGGGAGCTGTTTTTT.